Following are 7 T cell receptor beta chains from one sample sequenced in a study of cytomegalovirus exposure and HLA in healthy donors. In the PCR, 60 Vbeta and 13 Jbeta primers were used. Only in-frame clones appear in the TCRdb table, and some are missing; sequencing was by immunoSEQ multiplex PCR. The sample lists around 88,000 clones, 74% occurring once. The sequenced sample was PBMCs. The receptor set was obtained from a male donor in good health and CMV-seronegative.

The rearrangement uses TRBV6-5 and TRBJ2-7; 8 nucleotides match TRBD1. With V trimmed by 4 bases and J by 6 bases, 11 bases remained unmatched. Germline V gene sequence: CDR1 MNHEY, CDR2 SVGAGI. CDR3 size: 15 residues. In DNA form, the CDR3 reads TGTGCCAGCAGTTCTCCGGACAGGGCATTCTGCGAGCAGTACTTC. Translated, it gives CASSSPDRAFCEQYF.

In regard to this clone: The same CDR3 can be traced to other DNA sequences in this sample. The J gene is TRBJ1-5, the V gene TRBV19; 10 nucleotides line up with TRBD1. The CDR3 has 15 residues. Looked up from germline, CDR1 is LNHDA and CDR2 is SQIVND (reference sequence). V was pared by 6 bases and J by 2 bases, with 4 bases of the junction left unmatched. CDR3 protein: CASRGGQGGNQPQHF. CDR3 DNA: TGTGCCAGTAGGGGAGGACAGGGGGGCAATCAGCCCCAGCATTTT.

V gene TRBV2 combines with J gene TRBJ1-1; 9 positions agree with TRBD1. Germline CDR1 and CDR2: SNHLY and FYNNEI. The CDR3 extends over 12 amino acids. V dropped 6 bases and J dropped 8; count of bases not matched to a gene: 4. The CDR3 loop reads CASRGTGLEAFF. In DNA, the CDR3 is TGTGCCAGCAGGGGGACAGGGCTAGAAGCTTTCTTT.

This chain's CDR3 is CASSATSGEFF. CDR3 DNA: TGTGCCAGCAGCGCGACTAGCGGGGAGTTCTTC. The chain recombines TRBV7-9 with TRBJ2-1, with 11 positions matching TRBD2. The CDR3 is 11 amino acids. Germline loops: CDR1 SEHNR, CDR2 FQNEAQ (reference sequence). The V segment lost 5 bases and the J segment 14 bases; nucleotides outside the gene matches: 2.

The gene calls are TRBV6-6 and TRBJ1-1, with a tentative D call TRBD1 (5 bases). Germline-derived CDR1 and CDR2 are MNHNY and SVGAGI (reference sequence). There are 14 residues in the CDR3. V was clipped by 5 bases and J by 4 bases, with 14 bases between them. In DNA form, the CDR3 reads TGTGCCAGCAGTCCCCGACGGGGGAGCACTGAAGCTTTCTTT. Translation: CASSPRRGSTEAFF.

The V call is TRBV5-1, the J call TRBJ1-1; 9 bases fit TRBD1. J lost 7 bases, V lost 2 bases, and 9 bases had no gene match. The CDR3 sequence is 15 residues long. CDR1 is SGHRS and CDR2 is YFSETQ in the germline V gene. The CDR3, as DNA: TGCGCCAGCAGCTTCGCCGGGACAGGGCGTAATGAAGCTTTCTTT. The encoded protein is CASSFAGTGRNEAFF.

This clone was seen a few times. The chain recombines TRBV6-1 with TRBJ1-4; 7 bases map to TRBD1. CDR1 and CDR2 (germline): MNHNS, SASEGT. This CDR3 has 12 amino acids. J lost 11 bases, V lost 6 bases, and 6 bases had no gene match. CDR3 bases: TGTGCCAGCAGCGAGGCGGACAGGAAACTGTTTTTT. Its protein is CASSEADRKLFF.